This T cell receptor (beta chain) was recorded in a study of identical twins. TCRdb called the 5' RACE reads again in MiXCR, with one record for every CDR3 protein. The sample lists about 900,000 distinct CDR3 sequences, around an eighth occurring once. V gave up 0 bases and J gave up 4 bases, with 7 bases separating them. This CDR3 comprises 14 residues. Germline V gene sequence: CDR1 MGHRA, CDR2 YSYEKL. These same records also appear under a second study, on yellow fever vaccine responses in identical twins.

The source material was PBMCs. The source of this sequence is a woman between 18 and 30 years old in good health. The chain is built from TRBV4-1 and TRBJ1-5; maybe TRBD1 (5 bases). CDR3 bases: TGCGCCAGCAGCCAAGATTGGGGGAATCAGCCCCAGCATTTT. It translates to CASSQDWGNQPQHF.